The rows below give T cell receptor beta chains drawn from one sample of a study of CD8+ T cells in alopecia areata. Generated by immunoSEQ multiplex PCR, the TCRdb table keeps only in-frame clones and is missing some. The table records roughly 170,000 clones, 50% to 70% of them present only once. The sample consisted of CD4+ T cells sorted from blood, taken at week 0. These receptor sequences come from a human donor with alopecia areata. CDR3s include the opening cysteine and the closing phenylalanine or tryptophan. A D gene is named only where the DNA matches it firmly. Size is omitted from some rows. Given values are once, few, many or a class for expanded clones.

CDR3 DNA: TGCAGCGTTGAAGATAGGGGGTGGCTAGGTCTGGGGACTGAAGCTTTCTTT
CDR3 protein: CSVEDRGWLGLGTEAFF
V gene: TRBV29-1
J gene: TRBJ1-1
clone size: .
D gene: .

CDR3 DNA: TGCAGCGTTGTCCCAGCGAACACTGAAGCTTTCTTT
CDR3 protein: CSVVPANTEAFF
V gene: TRBV29-1
J gene: TRBJ1-1
clone size: .
D gene: .

CDR3 DNA: TGTGCCAGCAGCCCTCTTAAGGGGCAGCGGGGGGGCCCCCAAGAGACCCAGTACTTC
CDR3 protein: CASSPLKGQRGGPQETQYF
V gene: TRBV4-2
J gene: TRBJ2-5
clone size: few
D gene: TRBD2

CDR3 DNA: TGTGCCAGCAGTGACTCAACGGGGAGCACAGATACGCAGTATTTT
CDR3 protein: CASSDSTGSTDTQYF
V gene: TRBV6-1
J gene: TRBJ2-3
clone size: .
D gene: .

CDR3 DNA: TGCGCCAGCAGCTTGTCGGGTATGAACACTGAAGCTTTCTTT
CDR3 protein: CASSLSGMNTEAFF
V gene: TRBV5-1
J gene: TRBJ1-1
clone size: .
D gene: .

CDR3 DNA: TGCAGCGTTGCAGGGGTGGGAGAGACCCAGTACTTC
CDR3 protein: CSVAGVGETQYF
V gene: TRBV29-1
J gene: TRBJ2-5
clone size: .
D gene: .

CDR3 DNA: TGTGCCTGGAGTGTCAATCGTGCCGGGGAGCTGTTTTTT
CDR3 protein: CAWSVNRAGELFF
V gene: TRBV30
J gene: TRBJ2-2
clone size: .
D gene: .

CDR3 DNA: TGTGCCAGCAGTCTCGGACAGGGACCTTCTGGCTACACCTTC
CDR3 protein: CASSLGQGPSGYTF
V gene: TRBV6-5
J gene: TRBJ1-2
clone size: .
D gene: TRBD1

CDR3 DNA: TGTGCCTCCAGCAACTGGTGGGACCAAGAGACCCAGTACTTC
CDR3 protein: CASSNWWDQETQYF
V gene: TRBV30
J gene: TRBJ2-5
clone size: .
D gene: .

CDR3 DNA: TGTGCCAGCAGCCAAGGACTAGCGGCCACAGATACGCAGTATTTT
CDR3 protein: CASSQGLAATDTQYF
V gene: TRBV14
J gene: TRBJ2-3
clone size: few
D gene: TRBD2

CDR3 DNA: TGTGCCAGCAGCCAGGGGGGTCTCCAAGAGACCCAGTACTTC
CDR3 protein: CASSQGGLQETQYF
V gene: TRBV4-2
J gene: TRBJ2-5
clone size: once
D gene: .

CDR3 DNA: TGTGCCAGCAGCCAAGGGGGAGGGGAGAATCAGCCCCAGCATTTT
CDR3 protein: CASSQGGGENQPQHF
V gene: TRBV4-2
J gene: TRBJ1-5
clone size: .
D gene: .

CDR3 DNA: TGCGCCAGCAGCCAAGATTGGGGGGAGACGCAGCCCCAGCATTTT
CDR3 protein: CASSQDWGETQPQHF
V gene: TRBV4-1
J gene: TRBJ1-5
clone size: few
D gene: .

CDR3 DNA: TGTGCCAGCTCACCAGCAGGGAATAGCAATCAGCCCCAGCATTTT
CDR3 protein: CASSPAGNSNQPQHF
V gene: TRBV18
J gene: TRBJ1-5
clone size: .
D gene: .

CDR3 DNA: TGTGCCAGCAGCGTAGATGAGGGGAACATTCAGTACTTC
CDR3 protein: CASSVDEGNIQYF
V gene: TRBV9
J gene: TRBJ2-4
clone size: .
D gene: .

CDR3 DNA: TGTGCCAGCAGCCAAGATGGGCTTAGCGGGACACGCACAGATACGCAGTATTTT
CDR3 protein: CASSQDGLSGTRTDTQYF
V gene: TRBV4-2
J gene: TRBJ2-3
clone size: once
D gene: TRBD2

CDR3 DNA: TGCGCCAGCAGCTTGGAACAGGGGACTGAAGCTTTCTTT
CDR3 protein: CASSLEQGTEAFF
V gene: TRBV5-1
J gene: TRBJ1-1
clone size: .
D gene: TRBD1

CDR3 DNA: TGCGCCAGCAGCCATGGCGAGGTGTCGAACACTGAAGCTTTCTTT
CDR3 protein: CASSHGEVSNTEAFF
V gene: TRBV4-1
J gene: TRBJ1-1
clone size: .
D gene: .

CDR3 DNA: TGTGCCAGCAGCTACGGACCCGGAGGCACTGAAGCTTTCTTT
CDR3 protein: CASSYGPGGTEAFF
V gene: TRBV5-6
J gene: TRBJ1-1
clone size: .
D gene: .

CDR3 DNA: TGTGCCAGCAGTCGGGGACAGATTGACAATCAGCCCCAGCATTTT
CDR3 protein: CASSRGQIDNQPQHF
V gene: TRBV6-1
J gene: TRBJ1-5
clone size: .
D gene: TRBD1

CDR3 DNA: TGTGCCAGTAGTAGCGGTAATCGGCTTGGGGCCAACGTCCTGACTTTC
CDR3 protein: CASSSGNRLGANVLTF
V gene: TRBV19
J gene: TRBJ2-6
clone size: .
D gene: .

CDR3 DNA: TGTGCCAGCAGTTACTCCGAGACAGGGTTGGCCGGGGAGCTGTTTTTT
CDR3 protein: CASSYSETGLAGELFF
V gene: TRBV6-5
J gene: TRBJ2-2
clone size: .
D gene: TRBD1

CDR3 DNA: TGCGCCAGCAGCTTGGAACCCAACAGGGTCGGTAATTCACCCCTCCACTTT
CDR3 protein: CASSLEPNRVGNSPLHF
V gene: TRBV5-1
J gene: TRBJ1-6
clone size: once
D gene: .

CDR3 DNA: TGTGCCAGCAGCTTTGGGTCAGTCTATGGCTACACCTTC
CDR3 protein: CASSFGSVYGYTF
V gene: TRBV5-6
J gene: TRBJ1-2
clone size: .
D gene: .

CDR3 DNA: TGTGCCAGCAGTCCTGGGATACACCGCCAAGAGACCCAGTACTTC
CDR3 protein: CASSPGIHRQETQYF
V gene: TRBV7-3
J gene: TRBJ2-5
clone size: .
D gene: .

CDR3 DNA: TGTGCCAGCAATACAGACAGGACCCAGCCCCAGCATTTT
CDR3 protein: CASNTDRTQPQHF
V gene: TRBV6-1
J gene: TRBJ1-5
clone size: few
D gene: .

CDR3 DNA: TGCAGTGCTAGGACCGCGGGTGAGCAGTTCTTC
CDR3 protein: CSARTAGEQFF
V gene: TRBV20-1
J gene: TRBJ2-1
clone size: .
D gene: .

CDR3 DNA: TGTGCCAGCAGCATGACTAGGGGGAACACCGGGGAGCTGTTTTTT
CDR3 protein: CASSMTRGNTGELFF
V gene: TRBV11-2
J gene: TRBJ2-2
clone size: .
D gene: .

CDR3 DNA: TGTGCCAGCAGTTCTTACTTGAGCACTGAAGCTTTCTTT
CDR3 protein: CASSSYLSTEAFF
V gene: TRBV2
J gene: TRBJ1-1
clone size: .
D gene: .

CDR3 DNA: TGTGCCAGCAGCGAGGTCACAGGGGGCGAGCAGTACTTC
CDR3 protein: CASSEVTGGEQYF
V gene: TRBV7-6
J gene: TRBJ2-7
clone size: .
D gene: TRBD1

CDR3 DNA: TGTGCCAGCACCCGAGGGACAGGGGGCAATCAGCCCCAGCATTTT
CDR3 protein: CASTRGTGGNQPQHF
V gene: TRBV2
J gene: TRBJ1-5
clone size: once
D gene: TRBD1

CDR3 DNA: TGTGCCAGCAGTTCCAGGGAAGGCTACACCTTC
CDR3 protein: CASSSREGYTF
V gene: TRBV6-5
J gene: TRBJ1-2
clone size: once
D gene: .

CDR3 DNA: TGTGCCAGCAGCTTAGTCACAACGGACACTGAAGCTTTCTTT
CDR3 protein: CASSLVTTDTEAFF
V gene: TRBV7-9
J gene: TRBJ1-1
clone size: few
D gene: .

CDR3 DNA: TGCGCCAGCAGTACGGGGCCTAGCACAGATACGCAGTATTTT
CDR3 protein: CASSTGPSTDTQYF
V gene: TRBV5-1
J gene: TRBJ2-3
clone size: .
D gene: .